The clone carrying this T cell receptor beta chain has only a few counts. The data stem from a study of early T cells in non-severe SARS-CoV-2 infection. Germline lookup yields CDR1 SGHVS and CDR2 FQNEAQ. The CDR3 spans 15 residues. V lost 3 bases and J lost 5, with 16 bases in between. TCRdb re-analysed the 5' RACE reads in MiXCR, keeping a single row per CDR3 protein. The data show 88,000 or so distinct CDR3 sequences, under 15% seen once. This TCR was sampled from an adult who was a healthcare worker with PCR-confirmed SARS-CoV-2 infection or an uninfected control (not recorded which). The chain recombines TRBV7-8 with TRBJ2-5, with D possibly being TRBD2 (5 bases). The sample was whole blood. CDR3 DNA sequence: TGTGCCAGCAGCTTGTCTTGGCGCCGAGGGGAGACCCAGTACTTC. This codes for CASSLSWRRGETQYF. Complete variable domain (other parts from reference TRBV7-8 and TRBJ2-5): GAGVSQSPRYKVAKRGQDVALRCDPISGHVSLFWYQQALGQGPEFLTYFQNEAQLDKSGLPSDRFFAERPEGSVSTLKIQRTQQEDSAVYLCASSLSWRRGETQYFGPGTRLLVL.